These 22 T cell receptor beta chains were all obtained from the same sample, sequenced in a study of cytomegalovirus exposure and HLA in healthy donors. With 60 Vbeta and 13 Jbeta primers, the PCR was carried out. The data were produced by immunoSEQ multiplex PCR, yet TCRdb's version contains in-frame clones alone and is incomplete. The table has 90,000 to 150,000 clones, over 15% seen once; the top ten hold 1.5% to 2%. The specimen sequenced was PBMCs. The receptor set was obtained from a woman aged 18-29 years in good health and CMV-seronegative.

The gene calls are TRBV7-7 and TRBJ2-5, with D uncertain. CDR1 is SSHAT and CDR2 is FNYEAQ in the germline V gene (reference sequence). The V end was cut by 1 base, the J end by 5 bases, with 11 bases between. CDR3 length: 14 amino acids. The DNA for the CDR3 is TGTGCCAGCAGCTTAGGTCTGGCATCTGAGACCCAGTACTTC. Translation gives CASSLGLASETQYF.

The rearrangement links TRBV6-5 to TRBJ2-7; possible D gene TRBD1, 8 bases. The CDR3 has 15 amino acids. V lost 2 bases and J lost 1, with 12 bases in between. Germline values: CDR1 MNHEY, CDR2 SVGAGI. CDR3 amino acids: CASSYGQGGSYEQYF. The CDR3 bases are TGTGCCAGCAGTTACGGACAGGGAGGGTCCTACGAGCAGTACTTC.

The CDR3 nucleotides are TGTGCCATCAGTGAGCAAACCTACGAGCAGTACTTC. This gives the protein CAISEQTYEQYF. V is TRBV10-3 and J is TRBJ2-7; D gene unclear. The CDR3 has 12 residues. The V gene's germline CDR1 is ENHRY and CDR2 SYGVKD. Deletions cut 2 bases from V and 2 bases from J, with 4 bases between.

This clone was seen more than once but under ten times. CDR3 bases: TGTGCCAGCAGCACCCGGGACAGGGGAAACACTGAAGCTTTCTTT. This sequence encodes CASSTRDRGNTEAFF. The rearrangement uses TRBV9 and TRBJ1-1; 10 positions agree with TRBD1. This CDR3 region has 15 residues. The trim removed 4 bases at V and 2 bases at J, leaving 5 bases unmatched. The germline CDR1 and CDR2 sequences are SGDLS and YYNGEE.

This chain joins TRBV7-9 and TRBJ2-3, with D possibly being TRBD1 (6 bases). This CDR3 has 14 amino acids. The V and J ends lost 4 bases and 0 bases respectively, with 8 bases between them. Germline CDR1 reads SEHNR; CDR2 reads FQNEAQ (reference sequence). CDR3 residues: CASSSGTSTDTQYF. Here the CDR3 DNA reads TGTGCCAGCAGCTCAGGGACAAGCACAGATACGCAGTATTTT.

The V gene is TRBV10-1, the J gene TRBJ2-1, with TRBD2 matching 9 bases. This CDR3 contains 14 residues. Germline V gene data show CDR1 as WNHNN and CDR2 as SYGVQD (reference sequence). Trimming cost V 5 bases and J 10 bases; bases outside gene matches: 9. The CDR3 region is CASSSSGAKWEQFF. The CDR3 nucleotides read TGCGCCAGCAGTTCTAGCGGGGCTAAATGGGAGCAGTTCTTC.

V and J are TRBV9 and TRBJ1-2; TRBD1 agrees at 7 bases. This CDR3 spans 15 amino acids. V shed 4 bases, J shed 5 bases, and the junction held 11 bases outside the gene matches. The germline V gene encodes CDR1 SGDLS and CDR2 YYNGEE. CDR3: CASSKGTVIVYGYTF. CDR3 DNA sequence: TGTGCCAGCAGCAAGGGGACAGTCATAGTGTATGGCTACACCTTC.

V is TRBV9 and J is TRBJ2-1; 7 bases align to TRBD2. Trimming cost V 6 bases and J 5 bases; bases outside gene matches: 14. The V gene's germline CDR1 is SGDLS and CDR2 YYNGEE. This CDR3 comprises 16 residues. The CDR3 DNA follows: TGTGCCAGCAACGGATACGGGAGCGGGGTTAACAATGAGCAGTTCTTC. The encoded protein is CASNGYGSGVNNEQFF.

The chain employs TRBV7-9 and TRBJ2-5; maybe TRBD2 (5 bases). Germline values: CDR1 SEHNR, CDR2 FQNEAQ (reference sequence). The CDR3 is made up of 13 amino acids. The V and J ends lost 5 bases and 5 bases respectively, with 12 bases between them. The CDR3 DNA reads as TGTGCCAGCAGCCAACTAGGTGGGGAGACCCAGTACTTC. Its translation is CASSQLGGETQYF.

The chain links TRBV19 to TRBJ1-1, with D possibly TRBD1 on 6 matching bases. This CDR3 is 11 amino acids long. V dropped 10 bases and J dropped 7 bases, with 13 bases sitting between them. CDR1 and CDR2 (germline): LNHDA, SQIVND (reference sequence). CDR3 sequence (DNA): TGTGCCACATGGGGACAAAATGAAGCTTTCTTT. Translated, it gives CATWGQNEAFF. Complete variable domain (other parts from reference TRBV19 and TRBJ1-1): DGGITQSPKYLFRKEGQNVTLSCEQNLNHDAMYWYRQDPGQGLRLIYYSQIVNDFQKGDIAEGYSVSREKKESFPLTVTSAQKNPTAFYLCATWGQNEAFFGQGTRLTVV.

A few counts support this clone. The chain has TRBV19 and TRBJ1-2, with TRBD1 matching 9 bases. With V trimmed by 5 bases and J by 3 bases, 7 bases remained unmatched. This CDR3 is built from 15 residues. Germline-derived CDR1 and CDR2 are LNHDA and SQIVND (reference sequence). The CDR3 reads CASSSGQGGDYGYTF. CDR3 coding DNA: TGTGCCAGTAGTTCGGGACAGGGTGGGGACTATGGCTACACCTTC.

V is TRBV19 and J is TRBJ2-7; TRBD2 is a possible D gene (5 bases). V lost 1 base and J lost 1, with 8 bases in between. This CDR3 contains 14 residues. Germline CDR1 LNHDA, CDR2 SQIVND (reference sequence). CDR3 residues: CASSIAGLSYEQYF. The CDR3 nucleotides are TGTGCCAGTAGTATAGCCGGACTGTCCTACGAGCAGTACTTC.

This chain joins TRBV7-2 and TRBJ1-1, with D possibly being TRBD1 (5 bases). CDR1 SGHTA and CDR2 FQGNSA come from the germline V gene. The CDR3 has 14 amino acids. Trimming cost V 2 bases and J 5 bases, with 12 bases left between them. As DNA, the CDR3 is TGTGCCAGCAGCTTACAGGGCGCTCGGACTGAAGCTTTCTTT. Protein: CASSLQGARTEAFF.

This clone was seen more than once but under ten times. V usage is TRBV6-1 and J usage is TRBJ1-1, with 8 positions matching TRBD1. In germline, CDR1 is MNHNS, CDR2 SASEGT. The length of the CDR3 is 16 residues. V shed 1 base and J 1 base; nucleotides not matched to a gene: 5. In DNA form, the CDR3 reads TGTGCCAGCAGTGAAGTTCAGGGGGCGAGGAACACTGAAGCTTTCTTT. It is translated as CASSEVQGARNTEAFF.

This clone was observed a handful of times. The chain has TRBV19 and TRBJ1-1; 10 positions match TRBD1. With V trimmed by 7 bases and J by 5 bases, 10 bases remained unmatched. CDR1 is LNHDA and CDR2 is SQIVND in the germline V gene (reference sequence). This CDR3 has 15 residues. The CDR3 sequence is CASIDRGRGATEAFF. As DNA, the CDR3 is TGTGCCAGTATCGACAGGGGGCGGGGAGCTACTGAAGCTTTCTTT.

The rearrangement uses TRBV19 and TRBJ2-1; TRBD1 agrees at 9 bases. Germline CDR1 reads LNHDA; CDR2 reads SQIVND (reference sequence). CDR3 size: 15 residues. V lost 3 bases, J lost 7 bases, and 7 bases stayed unmatched. In DNA, the CDR3 is TGTGCCAGTAGTATTACAGGGGGCTTGGGGAATGAGCAGTTCTTC. Encoded protein: CASSITGGLGNEQFF.

This clone was seen a few times. The CDR3 loop is CSAPNVGEQYF. CDR3 nucleotides: TGCAGTGCTCCGAACGTCGGCGAGCAGTACTTC. The rearrangement joins TRBV20-1 to TRBJ2-7; D gene unclear. The V end was cut by 5 bases, the J end by 6 bases, with 11 bases between. CDR3 size: 11 residues. From germline, CDR1 is DFQATT and CDR2 SNEGSKA (reference sequence).

This clone was counted a few times. The junction departs from the called germline gene at one end, perhaps through a read error. The DNA for the CDR3 is TGTGCCAGCAGCTCTACCGGGACAGAAGGTTTCTTT. Its translation is CASSSTGTEGFF. V and J are TRBV7-9 and TRBJ1-1, with 7 bases identical to TRBD1. Germline CDR1 and CDR2: SEHNR and FQNEAQ (reference sequence). The CDR3 length is 12 residues. The variable domain in full, completed from reference TRBV7-9 and TRBJ1-1, reads DTGVSQNPRHKITKRGQNVTFRCDPISEHNRLYWYRQTLGQGPEFLTYFQNEAQLEKSRLLSDRFSAERPKGSFSTLEIQRTEQGDSAMYLCASSSTGTEGFFGQGTRLTVV.

This CDR3 is CASSDPRTGTGYEQYF. In DNA form, the CDR3 reads TGTGCCAGCAGTGACCCTCGGACAGGGACGGGCTACGAGCAGTACTTC. The rearrangement links TRBV6-1 to TRBJ2-7; TRBD1 matches at 8 bases. This CDR3 region has 16 residues. The V and J ends lost 3 bases and 3 bases, in that order; junction bases with no gene match: 10. Per the germline V gene, CDR1 is MNHNS and CDR2 is SASEGT.

This clone was counted only a few times. The V call is TRBV7-9, the J call TRBJ2-1; maybe TRBD2 (5 bases). Trimming shortened V by 5 bases and J by 9 bases, and 11 bases separated the two germline ends. Germline values: CDR1 SEHNR, CDR2 FQNEAQ (reference sequence). The CDR3 has 12 residues. Here the CDR3 reads CASSPIRGEQFF. CDR3 DNA sequence: TGTGCCAGCAGCCCTATTCGGGGTGAGCAGTTCTTC. Together with reference TRBV7-9 and TRBJ2-1, the CDR3 gives the full variable domain: DTGVSQNPRHKITKRGQNVTFRCDPISEHNRLYWYRQTLGQGPEFLTYFQNEAQLEKSRLLSDRFSAERPKGSFSTLEIQRTEQGDSAMYLCASSPIRGEQFFGPGTRLTVL.

This sequence joins TRBV11-2 and TRBJ1-4, with TRBD1 identical over 9 bases. This CDR3 comprises 14 residues. Germline assignment: CDR1 SGHAT and CDR2 FQNNGV. The V segment lost 9 bases and the J segment 11 bases; nucleotides outside the gene matches: 13. CDR3 DNA: TGTGCCAGTGGTGGTACAGGGGGCAGGTCGAAACTGTTTTTT. Encoded protein: CASGGTGGRSKLFF. The full variable domain, in which reference TRBV11-2 and TRBJ1-4 provide the parts outside the CDR3, is EAGVAQSPRYKIIEKRQSVAFWCNPISGHATLYWYQQILGQGPKLLIQFQNNGVVDDSQLPKDRFSAERLKGVDSTLKIQPAKLEDSAVYLCASGGTGGRSKLFFGSGTQLSVL.

This clone was observed a handful of times. The chain joins TRBV28 to TRBJ1-1, with 8 bases fitting TRBD1. The ends lost 3 bases at V and 4 bases at J; junction bases unmatched: 7. The germline CDR1 and CDR2 sequences are MDHEN and SYDVKM. This CDR3 spans 15 amino acids. The CDR3 DNA reads TGTGCCAGCAGTTTGACGCAGGGGGCGCCCACTGAAGCTTTCTTT. This codes for CASSLTQGAPTEAFF. Full variable domain (remainder filled in from reference TRBV28 and TRBJ1-1): DVKVTQSSRYLVKRTGEKVFLECVQDMDHENMFWYRQDPGLGLRLIYFSYDVKMKEKGDIPEGYSVSREKKERFSLILESASTNQTSMYLCASSLTQGAPTEAFFGQGTRLTVV.